This T cell receptor (beta chain) stems from a study of blood T cell repertoires in COVID-19. Study-level background: PBMCs, B-cell-depleted T cells, or T cells were the source of the cDNA or gDNA that made up the material.

Measured with immunoSEQ multiplex PCR; TCRdb has only the in-frame clones, and not every one. The table shows 200,000 to 250,000 clones, with 70% to 90% occurring only once. Germline CDR1 reads SQVTM; CDR2 reads ANQGSEA. This CDR3 has 15 amino acids. The junction had 5 bases not matched to a gene; V was cut back by 3 bases and J by 3 bases. In terms of age and location, participants ranged from roughly 18 to 95 years and lived in 24 US areas. Before being deemed recovered, Cohort 3 donors had two negative PCRs, clearance, or symptom resolution. The specimen sequenced was PBMCs or T cells enriched from blood (not recorded which). The clonotype comes from a man aged 25 to 45 who had recovered from COVID-19. This sequence joins TRBV29-1 and TRBJ1-6; 7 bases align to TRBD1. The CDR3 DNA follows: TGCAGCGTTGACCGACAGGGAAACTATAATTCACCCCTCCACTTT. Residues: CSVDRQGNYNSPLHF.